The following is a TCR beta chain sequence with its context. Antigen: not known. This sample was included in a study of cytomegalovirus exposure and HLA in healthy donors. The PCR had 60 Vbeta and 13 Jbeta primers. TCRdb's copy holds only in-frame clones and misses some; the assay was immunoSEQ multiplex PCR. Altogether some 100,000 clones are present, approximately 75% being singletons, with the ten largest covering 4.5% to 5%. Broader study findings: TRBV6-2, TRBV6-3 and some other V segments were unresolvable in 87-base-pair reads. Associated with cytomegalovirus, according to the listing, were approximately 160 TCR beta chains. Reportedly, a later analysis found an Asian-associated ancestry cluster had fewer N-insertions than the approximately 670-donor mean.

The trim removed 4 bases at V and 6 bases at J, leaving 7 bases unmatched. The CDR3 consists of 16 residues. CDR1 and CDR2 from the germline V gene are SGDLS and YYNGEE. The chain couples TRBV9 to TRBJ2-2; 12 nucleotides line up with TRBD1. The source of this sequence is a man aged 50 or older in good health and CMV-seropositive. What was sequenced was PBMCs. For the CDR3, the DNA is TGTGCCAGCAGCTTCAGGGACAGGGGGCCCCCCGGGGAGCTGTTTTTT. Amino acids: CASSFRDRGPPGELFF.